This T cell receptor (beta chain) was recorded in a study of cytomegalovirus exposure and HLA in healthy donors. The PCR employed 60 Vbeta primers together with 13 Jbeta primers. Sequencing used immunoSEQ multiplex PCR; TCRdb keeps in-frame clones, though not all of them. This table has fewer than 150,000 clones, 55% to 80% appearing once. Trimming removed 0 bases at V and 0 bases at J, with 6 bases between. The CDR3 contains 15 residues. Germline assignment: CDR1 KGHSH and CDR2 LQKENI. The TCR comes from a human donor in good health. The chain has TRBV18 and TRBJ1-5, with D tentatively TRBD1 (5 bases). The material sequenced was PBMCs. CDR3 loop: CASSPPGGSNQPQHF. CDR3 DNA: TGTGCCAGCTCACCACCGGGGGGTAGCAATCAGCCCCAGCATTTT.